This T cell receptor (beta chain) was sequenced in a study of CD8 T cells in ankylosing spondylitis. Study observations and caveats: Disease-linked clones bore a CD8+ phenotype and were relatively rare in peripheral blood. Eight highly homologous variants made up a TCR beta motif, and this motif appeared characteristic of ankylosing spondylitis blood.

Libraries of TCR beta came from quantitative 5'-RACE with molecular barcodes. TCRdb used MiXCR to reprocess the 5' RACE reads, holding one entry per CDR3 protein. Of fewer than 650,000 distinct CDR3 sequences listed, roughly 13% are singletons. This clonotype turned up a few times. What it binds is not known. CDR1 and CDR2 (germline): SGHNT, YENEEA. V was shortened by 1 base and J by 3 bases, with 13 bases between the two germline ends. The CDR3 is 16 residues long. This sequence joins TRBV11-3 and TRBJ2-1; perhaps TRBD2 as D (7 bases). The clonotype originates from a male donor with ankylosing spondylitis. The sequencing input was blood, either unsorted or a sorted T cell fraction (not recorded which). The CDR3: CASSLGGGGNYNEQFF. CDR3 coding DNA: TGTGCCAGCAGCTTAGGGGGCGGGGGCAACTACAATGAGCAGTTCTTC.